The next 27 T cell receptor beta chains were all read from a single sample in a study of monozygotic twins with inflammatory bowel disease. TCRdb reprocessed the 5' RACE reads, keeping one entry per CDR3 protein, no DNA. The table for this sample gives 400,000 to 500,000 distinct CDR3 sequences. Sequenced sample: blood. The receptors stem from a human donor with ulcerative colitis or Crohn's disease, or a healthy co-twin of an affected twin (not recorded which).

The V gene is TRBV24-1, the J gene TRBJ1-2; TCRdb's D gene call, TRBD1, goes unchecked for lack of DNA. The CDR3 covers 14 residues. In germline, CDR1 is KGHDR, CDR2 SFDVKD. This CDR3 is CATSDPGQGRGYTF.

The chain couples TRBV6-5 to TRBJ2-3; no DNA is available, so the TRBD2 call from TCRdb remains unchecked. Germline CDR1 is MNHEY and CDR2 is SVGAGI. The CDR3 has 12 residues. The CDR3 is CASSNQRDTQYF.

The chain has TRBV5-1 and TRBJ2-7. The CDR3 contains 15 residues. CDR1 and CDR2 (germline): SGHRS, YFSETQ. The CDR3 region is CASSLGGQGLDEQYF.

The chain's CDR3 is CASSPETNSNQPQHF. The chain carries TRBV18 and TRBJ1-5. The length of the CDR3 is 15 residues. Germline V gene sequence: CDR1 KGHSH, CDR2 LQKENI. Combining the CDR3 with reference TRBV18 and TRBJ1-5 gives the whole variable domain NAGVMQNPRHLVRRRGQEARLRCSPMKGHSHVYWYRQLPEEGLKFMVYLQKENIIDESGMPKERFSAEFPKEGPSILRIQQVVRGDSAAYFCASSPETNSNQPQHFGDGTRLSIL.

CDR3 sequence reads: CASIEGSDEQYF. The V and J genes are TRBV2 and TRBJ2-7. The CDR3 extends over 12 amino acids. Germline V gives CDR1 SNHLY, CDR2 FYNNEI.

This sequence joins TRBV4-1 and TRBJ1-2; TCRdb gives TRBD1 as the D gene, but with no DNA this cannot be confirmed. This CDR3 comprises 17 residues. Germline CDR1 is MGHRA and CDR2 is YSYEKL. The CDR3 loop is CASSQLQGAQGVYGYTF.

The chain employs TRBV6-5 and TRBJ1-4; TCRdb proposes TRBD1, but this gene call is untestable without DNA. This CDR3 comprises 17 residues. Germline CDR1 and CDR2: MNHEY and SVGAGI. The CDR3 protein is CASSYSILGGPNEKLFF.

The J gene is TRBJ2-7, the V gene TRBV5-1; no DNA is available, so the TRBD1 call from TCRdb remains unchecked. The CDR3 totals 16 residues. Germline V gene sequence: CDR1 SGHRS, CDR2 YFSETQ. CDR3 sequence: CASSSETGGLYLTRYF. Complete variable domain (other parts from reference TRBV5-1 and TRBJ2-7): KAGVTQTPRYLIKTRGQQVTLSCSPISGHRSVSWYQQTPGQGLQFLFEYFSETQRNKGNFPGRFSGRQFSNSRSEMNVSTLELGDSALYLCASSSETGGLYLTRYFGPGTRLTVT.

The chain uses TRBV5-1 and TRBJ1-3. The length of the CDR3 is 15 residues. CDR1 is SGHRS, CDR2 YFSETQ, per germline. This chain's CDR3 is CASSTRGNSGNTIYF.

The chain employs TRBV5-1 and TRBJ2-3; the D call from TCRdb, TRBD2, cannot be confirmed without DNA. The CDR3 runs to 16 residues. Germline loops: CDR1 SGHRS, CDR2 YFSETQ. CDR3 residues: CASSLLAGGSTDTQYF.

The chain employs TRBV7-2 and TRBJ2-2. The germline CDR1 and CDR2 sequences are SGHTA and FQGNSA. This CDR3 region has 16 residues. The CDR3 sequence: CASSSHNRKSTGELFF.

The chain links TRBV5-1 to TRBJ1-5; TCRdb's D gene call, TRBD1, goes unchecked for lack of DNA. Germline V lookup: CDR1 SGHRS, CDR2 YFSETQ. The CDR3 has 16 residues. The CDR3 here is CASSLGGWTSNQPQHF.

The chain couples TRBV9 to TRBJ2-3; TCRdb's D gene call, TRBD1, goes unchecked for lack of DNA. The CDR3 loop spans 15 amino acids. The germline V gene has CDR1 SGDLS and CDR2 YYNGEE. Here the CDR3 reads CASSVGGQRTDTQYF.

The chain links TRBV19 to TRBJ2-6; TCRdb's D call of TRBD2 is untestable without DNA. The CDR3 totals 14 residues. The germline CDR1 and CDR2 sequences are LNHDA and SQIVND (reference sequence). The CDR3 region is CASSKEAGANVLTF.

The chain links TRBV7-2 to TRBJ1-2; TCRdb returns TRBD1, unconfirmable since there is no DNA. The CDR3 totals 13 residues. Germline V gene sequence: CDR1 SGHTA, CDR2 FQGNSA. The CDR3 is CASSPMTGNGYTF.

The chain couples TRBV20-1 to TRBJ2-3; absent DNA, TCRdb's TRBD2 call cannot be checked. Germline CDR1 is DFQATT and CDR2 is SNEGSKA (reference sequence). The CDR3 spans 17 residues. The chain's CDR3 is CSASPLAGGVSTDTQYF.

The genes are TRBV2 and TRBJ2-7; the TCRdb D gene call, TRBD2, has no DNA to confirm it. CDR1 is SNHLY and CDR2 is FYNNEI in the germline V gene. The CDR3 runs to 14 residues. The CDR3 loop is CASSVNLPGYEQYF.

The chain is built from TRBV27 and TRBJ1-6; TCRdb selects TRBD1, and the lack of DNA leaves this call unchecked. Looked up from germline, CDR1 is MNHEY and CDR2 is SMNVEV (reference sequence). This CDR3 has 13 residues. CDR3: CASSLSPASPLHF.

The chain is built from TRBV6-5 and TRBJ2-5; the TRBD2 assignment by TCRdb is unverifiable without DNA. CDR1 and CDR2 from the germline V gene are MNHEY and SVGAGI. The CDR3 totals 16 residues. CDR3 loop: CASSYLPLAAQETQYF.

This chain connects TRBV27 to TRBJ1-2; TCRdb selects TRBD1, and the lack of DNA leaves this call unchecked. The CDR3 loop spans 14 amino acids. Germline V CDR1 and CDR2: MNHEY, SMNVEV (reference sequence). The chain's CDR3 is CACGPSGFAYGYTF.

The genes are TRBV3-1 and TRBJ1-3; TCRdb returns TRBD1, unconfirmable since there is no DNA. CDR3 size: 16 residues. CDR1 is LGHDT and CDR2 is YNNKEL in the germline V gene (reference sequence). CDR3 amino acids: CASSQEGGLGGNTIYF.

This CDR3 reads CASSLRTLGLAENTGELFF. This chain connects TRBV7-8 to TRBJ2-2; with no DNA, the TCRdb D assignment of TRBD2 cannot be verified. Germline V gene sequence: CDR1 SGHVS, CDR2 FQNEAQ. CDR3 length: 19 amino acids.

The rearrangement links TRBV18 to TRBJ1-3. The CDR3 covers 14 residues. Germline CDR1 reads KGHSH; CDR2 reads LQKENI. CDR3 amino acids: CASSPQGSGNTIYF. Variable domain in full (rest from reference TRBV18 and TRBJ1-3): NAGVMQNPRHLVRRRGQEARLRCSPMKGHSHVYWYRQLPEEGLKFMVYLQKENIIDESGMPKERFSAEFPKEGPSILRIQQVVRGDSAAYFCASSPQGSGNTIYFGEGSWLTVV.

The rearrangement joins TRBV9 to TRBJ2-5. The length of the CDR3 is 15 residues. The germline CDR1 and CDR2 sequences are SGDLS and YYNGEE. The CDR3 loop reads CASSVATTIQETQYF.

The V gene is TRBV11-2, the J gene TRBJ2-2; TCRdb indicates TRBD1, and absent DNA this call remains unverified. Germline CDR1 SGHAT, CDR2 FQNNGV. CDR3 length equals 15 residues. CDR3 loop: CASSLIQGHTGELFF.

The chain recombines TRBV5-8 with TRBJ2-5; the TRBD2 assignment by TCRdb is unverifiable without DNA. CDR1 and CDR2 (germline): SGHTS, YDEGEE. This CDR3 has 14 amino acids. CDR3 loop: CASSLEPLGTILYF.

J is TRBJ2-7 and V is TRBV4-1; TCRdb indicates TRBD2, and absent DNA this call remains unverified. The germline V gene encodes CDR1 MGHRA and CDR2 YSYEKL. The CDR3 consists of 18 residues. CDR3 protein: CASSHPGLAGDTSYEQYF.